These T cell receptor beta chains were read from a single sample in a study of cytomegalovirus exposure and HLA in healthy donors. Generated by immunoSEQ multiplex PCR, the TCRdb table keeps only in-frame clones and is missing some. The table lists about 180,000 clones, around three quarters of them singletons. Sample: PBMCs. These receptors all come from a woman in her 30s in good health and CMV-seronegative. The CDR3 runs from the conserved cysteine through the conserved F or W. D genes are given only for firm matches. Only some rows state a clone size, as once, few, many or a class for expanded clones.

CASSKGQGRETQYF,TGTGCCAGCAGCAAAGGACAGGGAAGGGAGACCCAGTACTTC,.,TRBJ2-5,TRBD1,TRBV11-2,14
CSVWRVVGETQYF,TGCAGCGTTTGGAGGGTAGTTGGAGAGACCCAGTACTTC,.,TRBJ2-5,.,TRBV29-1,13
CASSYSPGTYNEQFF,TGTGCCAGCAGTTACTCACCGGGGACTTACAATGAGCAGTTCTTC,few,TRBJ2-1,.,TRBV6-5,15
CASSLGQGVSEAFF,TGCGCCAGCAGCTTGGGACAGGGAGTTTCTGAAGCTTTCTTT,.,TRBJ1-1,TRBD1,TRBV5-1,14
CASSSRQAWMAFF,TGTGCCAGCAGTTCCAGACAGGCTTGGATGGCTTTCTTT,.,TRBJ1-1,.,TRBV27,13
CASSQDSRGNQPQHF,TGCGCCAGCAGCCAAGATAGCAGGGGGAATCAGCCCCAGCATTTT,few,TRBJ1-5,TRBD1,TRBV4-3,15
CASSYSTGSDGYTF,TGTGCCAGCAGTTATTCGACAGGGTCCGATGGCTACACCTTC,.,TRBJ1-2,TRBD1,TRBV6-5,14
CASSSKRNTEAFF,TGTGCCAGCAGCTCAAAGAGGAACACTGAAGCTTTCTTT,.,TRBJ1-1,.,TRBV11-3,13
CASSFNGGDYGYTF,TGTGCCAGCAGTTTCAATGGGGGGGACTATGGCTACACCTTC,once,TRBJ1-2,.,TRBV27,14
CAWSVPKGTGGDGELFF,TGTGCCTGGAGTGTACCCAAAGGGACAGGGGGAGACGGGGAGCTGTTTTTT,.,TRBJ2-2,TRBD1,TRBV30,17
CASSISGYANEKLFF,TGTGCCAGCAGCATTTCAGGCTATGCCAATGAAAAACTGTTTTTT,.,TRBJ1-4,.,TRBV9,15
CASSLEGGSSYNEQFF,TGTGCCAGCAGCTTGGAGGGGGGGAGCTCCTACAATGAGCAGTTCTTC,few,TRBJ2-1,.,TRBV5-4,16
CASNPTGGTLISYNEQFF,TGTGCCAGCAACCCGACAGGGGGGACCCTTATCTCCTACAATGAGCAGTTCTTC,.,TRBJ2-1,TRBD1,TRBV25-1,18
CASSQGVGQGRSPLHF,TGTGCCAGCAGCCAAGGGGTGGGACAGGGGAGATCACCCCTCCACTTT,once,TRBJ1-6,TRBD1,TRBV4-2,16
CASSPSGTGNTGELFF,TGTGCCAGCAGCCCCAGTGGGACAGGGAACACCGGGGAGCTGTTTTTT,.,TRBJ2-2,TRBD1,TRBV7-3,16
CASSFNRGGTEAFF,TGCGCCAGCAGCTTCAACAGGGGGGGCACTGAAGCTTTCTTT,.,TRBJ1-1,TRBD1,TRBV5-1,14
CASSLEDSPSSGANVLTF,TGTGCCAGCAGCTTAGAGGACTCACCCTCTTCTGGGGCCAACGTCCTGACTTTC,once,TRBJ2-6,.,TRBV7-8,18
CASSLFTGTGTYGYTF,TGTGCCAGCAGTTTATTCACCGGGACAGGGACCTATGGCTACACCTTC,.,TRBJ1-2,TRBD1,TRBV27,16